This TCR beta chain comes out of a study of cytomegalovirus exposure and HLA in healthy donors. Trimming left V 2 bases short and J 0 bases short, with 13 bases between. This CDR3 spans 16 amino acids. Germline V gene data show CDR1 as SGHDT and CDR2 as YYEEEE. PCR employed 60 Vbeta and 13 Jbeta primers. Data came from immunoSEQ multiplex PCR; TCRdb stores just in-frame clones and leaves some out. The table has 90,000 to 150,000 clones, roughly 77% seen once. The receptor comes from a man aged 35-49 years in good health and CMV-seronegative. Sequencing input: PBMCs. V usage is TRBV5-6 and J usage is TRBJ2-3; no firm D call. CDR3 residues: CASSFQVLSSTDTQYF. The DNA of the CDR3 is TGTGCCAGCAGCTTTCAGGTGCTTTCTAGCACAGATACGCAGTATTTT.